The 22 T cell receptor beta chains listed next were all sequenced from one sample in a study of T cells expressing NK-cell markers. TCRdb derives one entry per CDR3 protein from the 5' RACE reads, leaving out DNA. The table for this sample gives roughly 300,000 distinct CDR3 sequences. The sequenced sample consisted of blood T cells: a sorted CD56 or NKG2C T cell subset, CD4+ or CD8+ T cells, or bulk PBMC T cells (not recorded which). Every receptor here comes from a woman aged 18-70 years in good health.

The CDR3 here is CASSSGTGTVGEQYF. V is TRBV7-9 and J is TRBJ2-7; TCRdb's D call of TRBD1 is untestable without DNA. Germline assignment: CDR1 SEHNR and CDR2 FQNEAQ (reference sequence). This CDR3 comprises 15 residues.

CDR3 residues: CASSYSMGQGFPGNTIYF. The V call is TRBV6-5, the J call TRBJ1-3; the TRBD1 assignment by TCRdb is unverifiable without DNA. The CDR3 has 18 amino acids. Germline assignment: CDR1 MNHEY and CDR2 SVGAGI.

The chain couples TRBV7-2 to TRBJ2-7; no DNA is available, so the TRBD1 call from TCRdb remains unchecked. Germline CDR1 reads SGHTA; CDR2 reads FQGNSA. The CDR3 has 13 residues. This CDR3 reads CASSRDRVNEQYF.

The V gene is TRBV29-1, the J gene TRBJ2-1; lacking DNA, the TRBD1 call made by TCRdb goes unchecked. The CDR3 is 13 amino acids. Looked up from germline, CDR1 is SQVTM and CDR2 is ANQGSEA. This CDR3 reads CSVGGATSNEQFF.

The rearrangement links TRBV29-1 to TRBJ2-1; the TCRdb call, TRBD2, lacks DNA for checking. CDR1 and CDR2 (germline): SQVTM, ANQGSEA. The CDR3 has 14 residues. The CDR3 protein is CSVALGSSYNEQFF.

The chain recombines TRBV7-2 with TRBJ2-5; TCRdb picks TRBD1, but there is no DNA to check that call. CDR1 and CDR2 from the germline V gene are SGHTA and FQGNSA. The CDR3 is made up of 13 amino acids. CDR3 region: CASRGNTEGAQYF.

V is TRBV29-1 and J is TRBJ2-1; TCRdb's D call of TRBD2 is untestable without DNA. The CDR3 runs 12 residues. CDR1 and CDR2 (germline): SQVTM, ANQGSEA. CDR3 loop: CSAAPSGNEQFF.

This chain joins TRBV9 and TRBJ1-2; TCRdb picks TRBD1, but there is no DNA to check that call. Germline CDR1 reads SGDLS; CDR2 reads YYNGEE. The CDR3 extends over 15 amino acids. The CDR3 reads CASSARGDRIGGYTF.

The J gene is TRBJ1-1, the V gene TRBV11-1. Germline V CDR1 and CDR2: SGHAT, FQDESV (reference sequence). The CDR3 runs 14 residues. This CDR3 is CASSLGARNTEAFF.

The chain employs TRBV21-1 and TRBJ2-5; with no DNA, the TCRdb D assignment of TRBD1 cannot be verified. TRBV21-1 is a pseudogene segment. This CDR3 has 14 residues. CDR3 amino acids: CASSKGGGRETQYF.

This chain joins TRBV28 and TRBJ1-2. CDR3 length equals 14 residues. Per germline, CDR1 MDHEN and CDR2 SYDVKM. The CDR3 sequence is CASSLDQVNYGYTF.

The rearrangement links TRBV28 to TRBJ2-3; TCRdb's D call of TRBD1 is untestable without DNA. CDR1 MDHEN and CDR2 SYDVKM come from the germline V gene. The CDR3 is 16 amino acids. The CDR3: CASSLQGPGTQGAQYF.

This CDR3 reads CASSPRQGRGKLFF. V gene TRBV7-2 combines with J gene TRBJ1-4; TCRdb's D call of TRBD1 is untestable without DNA. Germline loops: CDR1 SGHTA, CDR2 FQGNSA. This CDR3 comprises 14 residues.

The J gene is TRBJ2-5, the V gene TRBV5-1; TCRdb's D call of TRBD2 is untestable without DNA. This CDR3 contains 15 residues. CDR1 and CDR2 (germline): SGHRS, YFSETQ. CDR3 in amino acids: CASSLATSGSETQYF.

The chain couples TRBV7-8 to TRBJ1-3; TCRdb picks TRBD1, but there is no DNA to check that call. Germline CDR1 SGHVS, CDR2 FQNEAQ. The CDR3 sequence is 15 residues long. The CDR3: CASSPYGGLGNTIYF.

The CDR3 loop is CASAARDHTGELFF. The genes are TRBV27 and TRBJ2-2; absent DNA, TCRdb's TRBD1 call cannot be checked. The CDR3 runs 14 residues. Germline values: CDR1 MNHEY, CDR2 SMNVEV (reference sequence).

The chain combines TRBV20-1 with TRBJ2-5; there is no DNA to check the TCRdb D call of TRBD2. The CDR3 length is 18 residues. Looked up from germline, CDR1 is DFQATT and CDR2 is SNEGSKA (reference sequence). CDR3 loop: CSATSGAGEREWRETQYF.

This chain uses TRBV24-1 with TRBJ2-1; TCRdb's D gene call, TRBD1, goes unchecked for lack of DNA. This CDR3 spans 14 amino acids. Germline assignment: CDR1 KGHDR and CDR2 SFDVKD. The chain's CDR3 is CATSEGGGSNEQFF.

The V gene is TRBV24-1, the J gene TRBJ2-3; checking the TCRdb D call of TRBD1 is not possible without DNA. Germline V gene lookup returns CDR1 KGHDR and CDR2 SFDVKD. The CDR3 has 15 amino acids. This chain's CDR3 is CATSDRGRGTDTQYF.

The gene calls are TRBV20-1 and TRBJ2-5; no DNA is available, so the TRBD1 call from TCRdb remains unchecked. This CDR3 has 14 residues. Looked up from germline, CDR1 is DFQATT and CDR2 is SNEGSKA (reference sequence). This chain's CDR3 is CSASWGGGKETQYF.

The chain carries TRBV20-1 and TRBJ1-5; TCRdb lists TRBD1, though no DNA is available to test this call. The CDR3 length is 17 residues. Germline CDR1 and CDR2: DFQATT and SNEGSKA (reference sequence). CDR3 in amino acids: CSASGFTRYDSNQPQHF.

The rearrangement links TRBV7-6 to TRBJ1-5; TCRdb calls TRBD1, which cannot be checked without DNA. Germline V gives CDR1 SGHVS, CDR2 FNYEAQ. The CDR3 is made up of 15 amino acids. This CDR3 is CASSHPDGKNQPQHF.